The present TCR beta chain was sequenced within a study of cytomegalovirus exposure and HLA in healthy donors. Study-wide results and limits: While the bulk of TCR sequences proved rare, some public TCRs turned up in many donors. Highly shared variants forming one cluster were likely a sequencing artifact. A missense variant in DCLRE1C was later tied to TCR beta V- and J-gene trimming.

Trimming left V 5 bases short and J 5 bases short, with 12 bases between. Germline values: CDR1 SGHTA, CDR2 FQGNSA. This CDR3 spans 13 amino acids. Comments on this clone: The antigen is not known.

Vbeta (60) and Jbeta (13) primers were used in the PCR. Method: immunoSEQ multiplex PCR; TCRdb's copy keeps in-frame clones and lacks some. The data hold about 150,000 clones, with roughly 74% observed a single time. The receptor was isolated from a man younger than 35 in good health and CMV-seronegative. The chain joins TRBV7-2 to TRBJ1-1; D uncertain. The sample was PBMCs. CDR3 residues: CASSLRLQTEAFF. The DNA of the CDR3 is TGTGCCAGCAGCCTCCGCCTCCAGACTGAAGCTTTCTTT.